These T cell receptor beta chains were read from a single sample in a study of T cell repertoires in cytomegalovirus infection. TCRdb used MiXCR to reprocess the reads, holding one entry per CDR3 protein. The sample lists fewer than 250,000 distinct CDR3 sequences, roughly an eighth occurring once. Sequencing was performed on PBMCs. All receptors come from a human donor in good health (CMV status not recorded). Some clones in this sample may be carry-over from other donors' samples. Each CDR3 is given with its conserved first and last residue. A D gene is named only where the DNA matches it firmly. Where a row states a size, it is once, few, many or the class of an expanded clone; other rows omit it.

clone_size: few; v_call: TRBV28; d_call: TRBD1; j_call: TRBJ2-7; cdr3_length: 13; cdr3_aa: CASRGQAAYEQYF; cdr3_nt: TGTGCCAGCAGGGGACAGGCGGCCTACGAGCAGTACTTC
clone_size: many; v_call: TRBV12-3/TRBV12-4; d_call: -; j_call: TRBJ2-3; cdr3_length: 13; cdr3_aa: CASSLRETDTQYF; cdr3_nt: TGTGCCAGCAGTTTGAGGGAAACAGATACGCAGTATTTT
clone_size: -; v_call: TRBV19; d_call: -; j_call: TRBJ1-2; cdr3_length: 13; cdr3_aa: CASSKHGIGGYTF; cdr3_nt: TGTGCCAGTAGCAAACATGGGATTGGTGGCTACACCTTC
clone_size: many; v_call: TRBV20-1; d_call: -; j_call: TRBJ1-6; cdr3_length: 13; cdr3_aa: CSARDRASSPLHF; cdr3_nt: TGCAGTGCTAGAGACAGGGCGAGTTCACCCCTCCACTTT
clone_size: many; v_call: TRBV6-1; d_call: TRBD1; j_call: TRBJ2-2; cdr3_length: 21; cdr3_aa: CASRPYRDRGLQDPNTGELFF; cdr3_nt: TGTGCCAGCAGGCCCTACCGGGACAGGGGACTCCAAGATCCGAACACCGGGGAGCTGTTTTTT
clone_size: -; v_call: TRBV3-1; d_call: -; j_call: TRBJ1-6; cdr3_length: 18; cdr3_aa: CASSRRPGTSSYNSPLHF; cdr3_nt: TGTGCCAGCAGCCGTAGGCCAGGAACCAGCTCCTATAATTCACCCCTCCACTTT
clone_size: many; v_call: TRBV12-3/TRBV12-4; d_call: -; j_call: TRBJ2-7; cdr3_length: 15; cdr3_aa: CASSLARQRNYEQYF; cdr3_nt: TGTGCCAGCAGTTTAGCGCGACAGAGGAACTACGAGCAGTACTTC
clone_size: many; v_call: TRBV7-2; d_call: -; j_call: TRBJ2-5; cdr3_length: 15; cdr3_aa: CASSLARSQGETQYF; cdr3_nt: TGTGCCAGCAGCTTAGCGAGGTCCCAGGGAGAGACCCAGTACTTC
clone_size: -; v_call: TRBV6-1; d_call: TRBD2; j_call: TRBJ2-3; cdr3_length: 15; cdr3_aa: CASTYTSGRLDTQYF; cdr3_nt: TGTGCCAGCACCTACACTAGCGGGAGGTTAGATACGCAGTATTTT
clone_size: -; v_call: TRBV20-1; d_call: TRBD2; j_call: TRBJ2-1; cdr3_length: 15; cdr3_aa: CSARNREAVYNEQFF; cdr3_nt: TGCAGTGCTAGAAACCGGGAGGCTGTGTACAATGAGCAGTTCTTC
clone_size: few; v_call: TRBV29-1; d_call: TRBD1; j_call: TRBJ2-5; cdr3_length: 14; cdr3_aa: CSVARDSPGETQYF; cdr3_nt: TGCAGCGTTGCCCGGGACAGCCCCGGGGAGACCCAGTACTTC
clone_size: many; v_call: TRBV20-1; d_call: -; j_call: TRBJ1-6; cdr3_length: 14; cdr3_aa: CSARPGSIISPLHF; cdr3_nt: TGCAGTGCTAGACCGGGTTCTATCATCTCACCCCTCCACTTT
clone_size: many; v_call: TRBV28; d_call: -; j_call: TRBJ2-1; cdr3_length: 11; cdr3_aa: CASRSFGVGFF; cdr3_nt: TGTGCCAGCAGATCCTTTGGGGTCGGGTTCTTC
clone_size: many; v_call: TRBV6-5; d_call: -; j_call: TRBJ1-5; cdr3_length: 14; cdr3_aa: CASSRGGGNQPQHF; cdr3_nt: TGTGCCAGCAGTCGTGGTGGAGGCAATCAGCCCCAGCATTTT
clone_size: many; v_call: TRBV7-2; d_call: -; j_call: TRBJ2-4; cdr3_length: 15; cdr3_aa: CASSSSGSLVNIQYF; cdr3_nt: TGTGCCAGCAGCTCCTCCGGGTCCTTGGTTAACATTCAGTACTTC
clone_size: few; v_call: TRBV6-4; d_call: -; j_call: TRBJ2-2; cdr3_length: 14; cdr3_aa: CASSSEGNTGELFF; cdr3_nt: TGTGCCAGCAGTTCAGAGGGGAACACCGGGGAGCTGTTTTTT
clone_size: -; v_call: TRBV29-1; d_call: TRBD1; j_call: TRBJ1-2; cdr3_length: 13; cdr3_aa: CSATGTGNYGYTF; cdr3_nt: TGCAGCGCTACCGGGACAGGGAACTATGGCTACACCTTC
clone_size: many; v_call: TRBV4-1; d_call: -; j_call: TRBJ2-1; cdr3_length: 15; cdr3_aa: CASSQEGTRANEQFF; cdr3_nt: TGCGCCAGCAGCCAAGAAGGGACCCGAGCTAATGAGCAGTTCTTC
clone_size: -; v_call: TRBV28; d_call: TRBD2; j_call: TRBJ2-3; cdr3_length: 18; cdr3_aa: CASSLTGTSGRSTDTQYF; cdr3_nt: TGTGCCAGCAGCCTTACCGGGACTAGCGGGAGAAGCACAGATACGCAGTATTTT
clone_size: many; v_call: TRBV6-1; d_call: TRBD2; j_call: TRBJ2-3; cdr3_length: 16; cdr3_aa: CASSEARGASTDTQYF; cdr3_nt: TGTGCCAGCAGTGAAGCGCGGGGGGCTAGCACAGATACGCAGTATTTT
clone_size: -; v_call: TRBV14; d_call: -; j_call: TRBJ1-1; cdr3_length: 13; cdr3_aa: CASSQDWRAEAFF; cdr3_nt: TGTGCCAGCAGCCAAGACTGGAGGGCTGAAGCTTTCTTT
clone_size: -; v_call: TRBV6-5; d_call: -; j_call: TRBJ1-1; cdr3_length: 15; cdr3_aa: CASSSRTLLSTEAFF; cdr3_nt: TGTGCCAGCAGTTCCCGGACCCTCCTGAGCACTGAAGCTTTCTTT
clone_size: -; v_call: TRBV5-1; d_call: TRBD1; j_call: TRBJ1-1; cdr3_length: 13; cdr3_aa: CASSLGQGAEAFF; cdr3_nt: TGCGCCAGCAGCTTGGGACAGGGGGCTGAGGCTTTCTTT
clone_size: many; v_call: TRBV7-2; d_call: -; j_call: TRBJ2-5; cdr3_length: 15; cdr3_aa: CASSLRPSNQETQYF; cdr3_nt: TGTGCCAGCAGCTTAAGGCCCTCTAACCAAGAGACCCAGTACTTC
clone_size: -; v_call: TRBV28; d_call: -; j_call: TRBJ1-1; cdr3_length: 13; cdr3_aa: CASSSGPITEAFF; cdr3_nt: TGTGCCAGCAGTTCGGGACCGATCACTGAAGCTTTCTTT
clone_size: -; v_call: TRBV20-1; d_call: TRBD2; j_call: TRBJ2-2; cdr3_length: 23; cdr3_aa: CSARPSGLAGVTSLSENTGELFF; cdr3_nt: TGCAGTGCTAGACCCTCCGGACTAGCGGGAGTTACCAGCCTATCGGAGAACACCGGGGAGCTGTTTTTT
clone_size: many; v_call: TRBV7-9; d_call: -; j_call: TRBJ1-5; cdr3_length: 14; cdr3_aa: CASSSLRSNQPQHF; cdr3_nt: TGTGCCAGCAGCTCACTAAGGAGCAATCAGCCCCAGCATTTT
clone_size: many; v_call: TRBV7-8; d_call: TRBD1; j_call: TRBJ1-5; cdr3_length: 16; cdr3_aa: CASSAARDRYSKPQHF; cdr3_nt: TGTGCCAGCAGCGCCGCCCGGGACAGGTACTCGAAGCCCCAGCATTTT
clone_size: -; v_call: TRBV12-3/TRBV12-4; d_call: -; j_call: TRBJ2-7; cdr3_length: 14; cdr3_aa: CASTVTGIYYEQYF; cdr3_nt: TGTGCCAGCACCGTGACAGGTATATACTACGAGCAGTACTTC
clone_size: many; v_call: TRBV11-3; d_call: TRBD1; j_call: TRBJ2-7; cdr3_length: 15; cdr3_aa: CASSSLNRGNDEQYF; cdr3_nt: TGTGCCAGCAGCTCTTTAAACAGGGGTAACGACGAGCAGTACTTC
clone_size: -; v_call: TRBV19; d_call: -; j_call: TRBJ1-5; cdr3_length: 13; cdr3_aa: CASNWGSNQPQHF; cdr3_nt: TGTGCCAGTAATTGGGGTAGCAATCAGCCCCAGCATTTT
clone_size: many; v_call: TRBV7-2; d_call: -; j_call: TRBJ1-4; cdr3_length: 14; cdr3_aa: CASSPDRPNEKLFF; cdr3_nt: TGTGCCAGCAGCCCAGACAGACCTAATGAAAAACTGTTTTTT
clone_size: many; v_call: TRBV19; d_call: -; j_call: TRBJ1-4; cdr3_length: 13; cdr3_aa: CASSEATNEKLFF; cdr3_nt: TGTGCCAGTAGTGAAGCAACTAATGAAAAACTGTTTTTT
clone_size: many; v_call: TRBV11-3; d_call: -; j_call: TRBJ2-2; cdr3_length: 16; cdr3_aa: CASSTQGLGNTGELFF; cdr3_nt: TGTGCCAGCAGCACCCAGGGGCTGGGAAACACCGGGGAGCTGTTTTTT
clone_size: few; v_call: TRBV6-1; d_call: -; j_call: TRBJ1-1; cdr3_length: 13; cdr3_aa: CASSEGADTEAFF; cdr3_nt: TGTGCCAGCAGTGAAGGGGCGGACACTGAAGCTTTCTTT
clone_size: few; v_call: TRBV28; d_call: -; j_call: TRBJ2-5; cdr3_length: 14; cdr3_aa: CASRLQGIQETQYF; cdr3_nt: TGTGCCAGCAGATTACAGGGAATACAAGAGACCCAGTACTTC